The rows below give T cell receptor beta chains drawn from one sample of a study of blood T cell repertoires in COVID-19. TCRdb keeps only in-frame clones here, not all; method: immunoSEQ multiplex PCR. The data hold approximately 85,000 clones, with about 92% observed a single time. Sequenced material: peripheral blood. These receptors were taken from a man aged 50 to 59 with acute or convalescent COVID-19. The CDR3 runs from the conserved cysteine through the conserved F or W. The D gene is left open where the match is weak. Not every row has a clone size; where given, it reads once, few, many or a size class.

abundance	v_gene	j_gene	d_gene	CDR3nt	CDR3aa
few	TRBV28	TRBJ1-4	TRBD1	TGTGCCAGCAGTTTAAACAGGGGCAGGGAAAAACTGTTTTTT	CASSLNRGREKLFF
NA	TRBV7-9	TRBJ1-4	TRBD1	TGTGCCAGCAGCACACGACAGGGGGCGATTAATGAAAAACTGTTTTTT	CASSTRQGAINEKLFF
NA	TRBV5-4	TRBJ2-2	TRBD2	TGTGCCAGCAGCTTGGATGGACTAGCGGGGGACACCGGGGAGCTGTTTTTT	CASSLDGLAGDTGELFF
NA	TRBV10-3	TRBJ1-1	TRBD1	TGTGCCATCAGTGAGTCGAAAACAGGGGGGCGAGGTACTGAAGCTTTCTTT	CAISESKTGGRGTEAFF
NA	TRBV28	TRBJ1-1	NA	TGTGCCAGCAGTCCCCCGGACACGATGAACACTGAAGCTTTCTTT	CASSPPDTMNTEAFF
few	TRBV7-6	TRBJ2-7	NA	TGTGCCAGCAGCTTAGTTGGGGGCTCAACCTCCTACGAGCAGTACTTC	CASSLVGGSTSYEQYF
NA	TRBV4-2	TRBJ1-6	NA	TGTGCCAGCAGCTCGGACGGGGGATCCTATAATTCACCCCTCCACTTT	CASSSDGGSYNSPLHF
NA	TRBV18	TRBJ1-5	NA	TGTGCCAGCTCTCCCAGACAGGCCACGAATCAGCCCCAGCATTTT	CASSPRQATNQPQHF
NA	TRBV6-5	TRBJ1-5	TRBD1	TGTGCCAGCAGGGCCGGACAGGGAGGTCAGCCCCAGCATTTT	CASRAGQGGQPQHF
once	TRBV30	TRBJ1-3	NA	TGTGCGTCGAGCGGGGATTCTGGAAACACCATATATTTT	CASSGDSGNTIYF